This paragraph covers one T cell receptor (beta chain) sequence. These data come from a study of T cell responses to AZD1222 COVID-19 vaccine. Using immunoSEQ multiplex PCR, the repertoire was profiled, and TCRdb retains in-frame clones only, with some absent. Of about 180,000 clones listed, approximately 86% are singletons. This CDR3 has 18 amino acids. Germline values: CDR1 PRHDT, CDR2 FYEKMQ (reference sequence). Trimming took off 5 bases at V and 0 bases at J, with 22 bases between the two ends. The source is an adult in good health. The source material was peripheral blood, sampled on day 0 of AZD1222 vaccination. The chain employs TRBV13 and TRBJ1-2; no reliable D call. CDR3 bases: TGTGCCAGCAGCCCACTCTATAATACAGCAGATACTAACTATGGCTACACCTTC. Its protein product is CASSPLYNTADTNYGYTF.